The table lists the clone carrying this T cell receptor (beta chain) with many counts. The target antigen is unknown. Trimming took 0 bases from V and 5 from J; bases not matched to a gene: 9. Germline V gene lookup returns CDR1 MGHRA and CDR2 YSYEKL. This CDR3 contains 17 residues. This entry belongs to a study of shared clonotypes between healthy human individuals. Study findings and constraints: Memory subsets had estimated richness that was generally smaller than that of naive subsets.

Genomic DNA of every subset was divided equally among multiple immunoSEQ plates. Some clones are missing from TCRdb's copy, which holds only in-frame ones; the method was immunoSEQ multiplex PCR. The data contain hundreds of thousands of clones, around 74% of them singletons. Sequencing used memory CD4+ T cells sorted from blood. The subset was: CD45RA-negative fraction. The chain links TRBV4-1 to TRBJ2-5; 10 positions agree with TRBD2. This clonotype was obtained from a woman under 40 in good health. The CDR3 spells CASSQDRSGRAGETQYF. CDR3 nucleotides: TGCGCCAGCAGCCAAGATAGAAGCGGGAGGGCCGGGGAGACCCAGTACTTC.